The 19 T cell receptor beta chains below all came from one sample that was sequenced in a study of post-analysis software for immune sequencing data. Study-level points and caveats: Compared with controls, patients had more of five TRBV segments, including TRBV5-6, TRBV5-1 and TRBV20-1.

These TCRs are of unknown antigen specificity. Built from TCR beta cDNA, the libraries had unique molecular identifiers in them. TCRdb processed the PCR reads anew with MiXCR; each CDR3 protein has one entry. Of approximately 180,000 distinct CDR3 sequences listed, 30% are singletons. Sample: blood. These TCRs come from a girl aged 5-17 years with multiple sclerosis.

In its sample, this clonotype was seen many times. CDR3 residues: CSAREGLETQYF. For the CDR3, the DNA is TGCAGTGCTAGGGAGGGCTTAGAGACCCAGTACTTC. V usage is TRBV20-1 and J usage is TRBJ2-5; possibly TRBD2 for D (6 bases). The germline CDR1 and CDR2 sequences are DFQATT and SNEGSKA (reference sequence). Trimming removed 3 bases at V and 4 bases at J, with 9 bases between. This CDR3 contains 12 residues.

This clonotype appeared a few times. The rearrangement links TRBV2 to TRBJ1-2; D gene uncertain. There are 12 residues in the CDR3. CDR1 is SNHLY, CDR2 FYNNEI, per germline. Between the trimmed V and J ends, which lost 6 bases and 5 bases, there was a span of 10 bases. CDR3 amino acids: CASSPTEYGYTF. CDR3 nucleotides: TGTGCCAGCAGCCCAACTGAGTATGGCTACACCTTC.

The rearrangement links TRBV7-2 to TRBJ1-4, with 7 positions matching TRBD1. Germline CDR1 reads SGHTA; CDR2 reads FQGNSA. V gave up 5 bases and J gave up 10 bases; unmatched junction bases: 7. The CDR3 covers 13 residues. The CDR3 nucleotides read TGTGCCAGCAGCGCTAGGGGGCCGGGAAAACTGTTTTTT. This translates into CASSARGPGKLFF.

A few counts support this clonotype. V gene TRBV20-1 combines with J gene TRBJ2-6; TRBD2 aligns across 11 bases. CDR3 length: 17 residues. Germline CDR1 is DFQATT and CDR2 is SNEGSKA (reference sequence). The V gene end was trimmed by 5 bases and the J gene end by 0 bases; junction bases not matched to a gene: 6. The CDR3 DNA reads as TGCAGTGCTCAACAACTAGCGGGAGCCTCTGGGGCCAACGTCCTGACTTTC. Its protein is CSAQQLAGASGANVLTF.

This clonotype was counted many times. The V and J genes are TRBV29-1 and TRBJ2-1; D ambiguous. The CDR3 runs 13 residues. Trimming took 3 bases from V and 2 from J, leaving 8 bases between them. Germline V gene data show CDR1 as SQVTM and CDR2 as ANQGSEA. CDR3 sequence (DNA): TGCAGCGTTGATGGGGTCGCCTACAATGAGCAGTTCTTC. Protein product: CSVDGVAYNEQFF.

This clonotype has just one count. The rearrangement joins TRBV5-1 to TRBJ2-1, with D unresolved. V was trimmed by 0 bases and J by 6 bases, leaving 10 bases between them. Per germline, CDR1 SGHRS and CDR2 YFSETQ. The CDR3 spans 14 residues. The CDR3 DNA follows: TGCGCCAGCAGCTTGGGAGTGGGCTGCAATGAGCAGTTCTTC. It specifies CASSLGVGCNEQFF.

With respect to this clonotype: A much larger clonotype is one base distant, so this may be a read error. The J gene is TRBJ2-3, the V gene TRBV9; the D gene is possibly TRBD1 (6 bases). The CDR3 runs 14 residues. The ends were cut back, 3 bases at V and 1 base at J, with 9 bases in the middle. Germline CDR1 reads SGDLS; CDR2 reads YYNGEE. DNA for the CDR3: TGTGCCAGCAGCGCAGGGGTCGGCACAGATACGCAGTATTTT. It is translated as CASSAGVGTDTQYF.

This clonotype has just a few counts. The V and J genes are TRBV3-1 and TRBJ1-1; D remains ambiguous. This CDR3 has 16 residues. The germline CDR1 and CDR2 sequences are LGHDT and YNNKEL (reference sequence). Between the trimmed V and J ends, which lost 1 base and 2 bases, there was a span of 14 bases. CDR3 bases: TGTGCCAGCAGCCAAGGTTGGCCTCGCCTTAACACTGAAGCTTTCTTT. This gives the protein CASSQGWPRLNTEAFF.

Regarding this clonotype: Since a much larger clone is just one base distant, this may be a read error. The chain recombines TRBV20-1 with TRBJ2-7, with D possibly matching TRBD2 (5 bases). The CDR3 has 12 amino acids. Germline CDR1 DFQATT, CDR2 SNEGSKA (reference sequence). V lost 1 base, J lost 7 bases, and 11 bases lay in between. CDR3 region: CSARAGWNEQYF. The CDR3 DNA is TGCAGTGCTAGAGCGGGGTGGAATGAGCAGTACTTC.

The gene calls are TRBV12-3 or TRBV12-4 and TRBJ2-1, with TRBD2 as a possible D gene (5 bases). V lost 3 bases to trimming and J lost 0 bases, with 6 bases between them. The CDR3 contains 14 residues. CDR3 region: CASSFEGSYNEQFF. The CDR3 bases are TGTGCCAGCAGTTTTGAGGGCTCCTACAATGAGCAGTTCTTC.

This clonotype showed up just once. This chain uses TRBV24-1 with TRBJ2-1; D not resolved. The V gene lost 7 bases and the J gene lost 8 bases, with 17 bases spanning the gap. This CDR3 is built from 14 residues. Germline values: CDR1 KGHDR, CDR2 SFDVKD. The CDR3 spells CATRDVLAADEQFF. CDR3 in DNA: TGTGCCACCAGGGACGTGCTCGCGGCGGATGAGCAGTTCTTC.

On this clonotype itself: A much larger clone differs by one base, so this may be a read error. The genes are TRBV7-2 and TRBJ2-3; D is uncertain. Germline V gene lookup returns CDR1 SGHTA and CDR2 FQGNSA. Trimming took off 5 bases at V and 1 base at J, with 10 bases between the two ends. The CDR3 is made up of 14 amino acids. CDR3 in DNA: TGTGCCAGCAGCCCCATAACTGGCACAGATACGCAGTATTTT. This encodes CASSPITGTDTQYF. The whole variable domain, remainder taken from reference TRBV7-2 and TRBJ2-3, is GAGVSQSPSNKVTEKGKDVELRCDPISGHTALYWYRQSLGQGLEFLIYFQGNSAPDKSGLPSDRFSAERTGGSVSTLTIQRTQQEDSAVYLCASSPITGTDTQYFGPGTRLTVL.

As regards this clonotype: One base away lies a much larger clone, so this may be a sequencing read error. This chain joins TRBV20-1 and TRBJ2-1; D perhaps matches TRBD2 (6 bases). Per germline, CDR1 DFQATT and CDR2 SNEGSKA (reference sequence). The CDR3 has 13 residues. The CDR3 DNA reads as TGCAGTGCTAGTGGGCGGGATGGGTATGAGCGGTTCTTC. Translating gives CSASGRDGYERFF.

This clonotype was detected ten times or more. This chain links TRBV4-1 with TRBJ2-5, with 9 bases that match TRBD2. This CDR3 is built from 14 residues. V was pared by 5 bases and J by 5 bases, with 6 bases of the junction left unmatched. Germline V gene lookup returns CDR1 MGHRA and CDR2 YSYEKL. CDR3 sequence (DNA): TGCGCCAGCAGCTCGGGACTAGCCGCCGAGACCCAGTACTTC. Its protein product is CASSSGLAAETQYF.

The genes are TRBV19 and TRBJ2-1; 7 bases match TRBD2. The germline V gene encodes CDR1 LNHDA and CDR2 SQIVND (reference sequence). The CDR3 covers 17 residues. The junction had 13 bases not matched to a gene; V was cut back by 5 bases and J by 3 bases. The CDR3 sequence: CASSVSGLPMYYNEQFF. CDR3 DNA sequence: TGTGCCAGTAGTGTGTCGGGACTACCCATGTACTACAATGAGCAGTTCTTC.

Comment on this clonotype: The junction does not match germline at one end; this may be a read error. The V call is TRBV7-8, the J call TRBJ2-7; D call uncertain. The CDR3 has 15 residues. CDR1 and CDR2 from the germline V gene are SGHVS and FQNEAQ. CDR3 sequence (DNA): TGTACCAGCAGCTTAAGACCCTTGGGCTCCTACGAGCAGTACTTC. Translating it yields CTSSLRPLGSYEQYF. The whole variable domain, remainder taken from reference TRBV7-8 and TRBJ2-7, is GAGVSQSPRYKVAKRGQDVALRCDPISGHVSLFWYQQALGQGPEFLTYFQNEAQLDKSGLPSDRFFAERPEGSVSTLKIQRTQQEDSAVYLCTSSLRPLGSYEQYFGPGTRLTVT.

Of note for this clonotype: Its ends do not fully match the called genes, so a read error is possible. This chain uses TRBV28 with TRBJ2-5, with D unresolved. The CDR3 is made up of 14 amino acids. Per germline, CDR1 MDHEN and CDR2 SYDVKM. The CDR3 loop is CASSWLTAQETLYF. The CDR3 nucleotides are TGTGCCAGCAGTTGGCTTACAGCCCAAGAGACCCTGTACTTC. Variable domain in full (rest from reference TRBV28 and TRBJ2-5): DVKVTQSSRYLVKRTGEKVFLECVQDMDHENMFWYRQDPGLGLRLIYFSYDVKMKEKGDIPEGYSVSREKKERFSLILESASTNQTSMYLCASSWLTAQETLYFGPGTRLLVL.

This clonotype has more than one count but fewer than ten. CDR3 bases: TGTGCCAGCAGTGAATCCCGAAGGGGATACAATTCACCCCTCCACTTT. Amino acids: CASSESRRGYNSPLHF. The chain is built from TRBV25-1 and TRBJ1-6, with a possible D match to TRBD1 (5 bases). The V gene's germline CDR1 is MGHDK and CDR2 SYGVNS. Trimming removed 1 base from V and 7 bases from J, with 14 bases in between. The length of the CDR3 is 16 residues.

This clonotype has just a few counts. The V gene is TRBV20-1, the J gene TRBJ1-1; the D is unclear. The germline CDR1 and CDR2 sequences are DFQATT and SNEGSKA (reference sequence). The CDR3 totals 11 residues. V lost 1 base and J lost 7, with 7 bases in between. CDR3 loop: CSARGRDEAFF. The CDR3 bases are TGCAGTGCTAGAGGGCGGGATGAAGCTTTCTTT.